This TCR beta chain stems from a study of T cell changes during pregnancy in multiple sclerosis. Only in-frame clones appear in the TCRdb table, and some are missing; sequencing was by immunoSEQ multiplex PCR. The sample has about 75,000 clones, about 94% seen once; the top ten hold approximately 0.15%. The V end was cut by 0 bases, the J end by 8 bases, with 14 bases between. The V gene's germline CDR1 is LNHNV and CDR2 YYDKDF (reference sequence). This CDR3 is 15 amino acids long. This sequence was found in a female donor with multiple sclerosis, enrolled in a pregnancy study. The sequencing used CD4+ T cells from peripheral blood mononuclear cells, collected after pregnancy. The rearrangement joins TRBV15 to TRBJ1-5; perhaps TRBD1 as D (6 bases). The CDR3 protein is CATSRDLQGWEPQHF. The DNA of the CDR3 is TGTGCCACCAGCAGAGACCTCCAGGGGTGGGAGCCCCAGCATTTT.